The clone carrying this T cell receptor beta chain appeared many times. Its antigen remains unidentified. This record belongs to a study of blood T cells in healthy people across ages. Study results and caveats: Donor CMV status was unknown, possibly confounding expanded clonotype changes. Researchers deemed the diversity estimates from one million T cells underestimates.

The use of a sample-barcoded 5' primer and a J-beta primer mix characterized a second PCR of roughly 6 to 11 cycles. TCRdb reprocessed the 5' RACE reads via MiXCR and lists one record per CDR3 protein. Among around 1.5 million distinct CDR3 sequences, approximately 63% were seen once, and the ten largest hold about 6.7%. From germline, CDR1 is MGHDK and CDR2 SYGVNS. CDR3 length equals 15 residues. V lost 4 bases and J lost 2; bases outside the gene matches: 6. Whenever a sample was processed, at least 7 million PBMCs were isolated. Total RNA extraction produced at least 5 micrograms (per sample) for the study.

The chain joins TRBV25-1 to TRBJ2-7; 9 bases align to TRBD1. This receptor was taken from a man between 18 and 35 years old in good health. Sequencing was carried out using blood. The CDR3 loop reads CASSVDRDRAYEQYF. CDR3 DNA: TGTGCCAGCAGTGTGGACCGGGACAGGGCCTACGAGCAGTACTTC.